These 20 T cell receptor beta chains came from one sample sequenced in a study of PD-L1 blockade in urothelial cancer. The protocol was immunoSEQ multiplex PCR, while the TCRdb copy is restricted to in-frame clones and leaves out a portion. The table lists approximately 51,000 clones, around 88% of them singletons. Sequencing was performed on PBMCs, taken around atezolizumab (anti-PD-L1) treatment. These receptors were obtained from a man aged 55-75 years with urothelial cancer.

The V and J genes are TRBV10-1 and TRBJ2-1, with 10 bases matching TRBD2. The germline V gene encodes CDR1 WNHNN and CDR2 SYGVQD (reference sequence). The V and J ends lost 2 bases and 9 bases, in that order; junction bases with no gene match: 13. The CDR3 runs to 17 residues. The CDR3 nucleotides are TGCGCCAGCAGTGAGAACCCCGGGCTAGCGGGAGTATCTGAGCAGTTCTTC. Translation: CASSENPGLAGVSEQFF.

The chain links TRBV15 to TRBJ2-3; 9 bases agree with TRBD1. Trimming removed 6 bases from V and 4 bases from J; junction bases left unmatched: 17. CDR1 is LNHNV, CDR2 YYDKDF, per germline (reference sequence). The CDR3 length is 18 residues. The chain's CDR3 is CATSYPEQGAPGADTQYF. The CDR3 DNA follows: TGTGCCACCAGTTACCCGGAACAGGGGGCGCCGGGGGCAGATACGCAGTATTTT.

The J gene is TRBJ2-3, the V gene TRBV7-3; D perhaps matches TRBD2 (5 bases). The germline gives CDR1 SGHTA, CDR2 FQGTGA. There are 16 residues in the CDR3. V lost 0 bases to trimming and J lost 0 bases, with 10 bases between them. The CDR3 spells CASSLTPAVSTDTQYF. The DNA for the CDR3 is TGTGCCAGCAGCTTAACTCCAGCGGTCAGCACAGATACGCAGTATTTT. The full variable domain, rest sourced from reference TRBV7-3 and TRBJ2-3, is GAGVSQTPSNKVTEKGKYVELRCDPISGHTALYWYRQSLGQGPEFLIYFQGTGAADDSGLPNDRFFAVRPEGSVSTLKIQRTERGDSAVYLCASSLTPAVSTDTQYFGPGTRLTVL.

The chain uses TRBV6-4 and TRBJ2-3; 11 bases fit TRBD2. Germline CDR1 and CDR2: MRHNA and SNTAGT. Unmatched junction bases numbered 3, after V lost 4 bases and J lost 3 bases. This CDR3 has 15 amino acids. CDR3 nucleotides: TGTGCCAGCAGTGCCGGGACTAGCGGAACAGATACGCAGTATTTT. As protein: CASSAGTSGTDTQYF.

The chain couples TRBV6-1 to TRBJ2-1, with 8 positions matching TRBD1. V lost 6 bases, J lost 4 bases, and 8 bases stayed unmatched. Germline CDR1 and CDR2: MNHNS and SASEGT. The CDR3 has 15 amino acids. CDR3 residues: CASSQLTGGYNEQFF. The CDR3 bases are TGTGCCAGCAGCCAGTTAACAGGGGGTTACAATGAGCAGTTCTTC.

This sequence joins TRBV6-5 and TRBJ2-1, with D unresolved. Germline V gene sequence: CDR1 MNHEY, CDR2 SVGAGI. The CDR3 sequence is 15 residues long. V shed 7 bases and J shed 4 bases, with 17 bases lying between them. The CDR3 DNA is TGTGCCAGCATCCCCAGACTCCCTTCATACAATGAGCAGTTCTTC. Protein sequence: CASIPRLPSYNEQFF.

J is TRBJ2-1 and V is TRBV5-8; TRBD2 agrees at 9 bases. The CDR3 extends over 16 amino acids. In germline, CDR1 is SGHTS, CDR2 YDEGEE. Trimming cost V 0 bases and J 14 bases; bases outside gene matches: 15. Here the CDR3 reads CASSLGSSGTPEWEFF. The CDR3 bases are TGTGCCAGCAGCTTGGGGTCTAGCGGGACTCCCGAATGGGAGTTCTTC.

The chain joins TRBV5-6 to TRBJ2-4; possible D gene TRBD2, 5 bases. The ends were cut back, 4 bases at V and 3 bases at J, with 11 bases in the middle. This CDR3 comprises 14 residues. Germline V gives CDR1 SGHDT, CDR2 YYEEEE. The CDR3: CASSLWGDKNIQYF. The CDR3 coding sequence is TGTGCCAGCAGCCTATGGGGAGACAAAAACATTCAGTACTTC.

The V gene is TRBV18, the J gene TRBJ1-6, with 8 bases matching TRBD1. Germline CDR1 and CDR2: KGHSH and LQKENI. With 3 bases clipped from V and 10 bases from J, the junction kept 11 bases outside the gene matches. CDR3 size: 16 residues. CDR3 region: CASSPSIAGGDSPLHF. The CDR3 DNA sequence: TGTGCCAGCTCACCTTCAATTGCAGGGGGCGACTCACCCCTCCACTTT.

CDR3 protein: CASSVSIESYEQYF. The CDR3 bases are TGTGCCAGCAGCGTGTCCATAGAGAGCTACGAGCAGTACTTC. The rearrangement links TRBV7-8 to TRBJ2-7; D is unclear. This CDR3 is built from 14 residues. The germline V gene has CDR1 SGHVS and CDR2 FQNEAQ. V gave up 5 bases and J gave up 3 bases, with 14 bases separating them.

V usage is TRBV5-1 and J usage is TRBJ2-2, with D possibly being TRBD2 (6 bases). Germline V gene sequence: CDR1 SGHRS, CDR2 YFSETQ. V was cut by 4 bases and J by 7 bases, with 23 bases left in between. The CDR3 has 17 residues. CDR3 sequence: CASSMGLQKPLVGELFF. CDR3 DNA sequence: TGCGCCAGCAGCATGGGACTCCAAAAGCCTTTGGTCGGGGAGCTGTTTTTT.

V and J are TRBV6-1 and TRBJ1-1, with D possibly being TRBD1 (6 bases). There are 15 residues in the CDR3. V shed 5 bases and J shed 4 bases, with 17 bases lying between them. Germline V CDR1 and CDR2: MNHNS, SASEGT. CDR3 sequence reads: CASSRERGIGTEAFF. The CDR3 DNA reads TGTGCCAGCAGTCGAGAGAGGGGGATCGGCACTGAAGCTTTCTTT.

The V call is TRBV4-1, the J call TRBJ2-3; 8 bases fit TRBD2. CDR3 size: 19 residues. V trimming: 0 bases; J trimming: 4 bases; junction bases outside the gene matches: 15. Germline-derived CDR1 and CDR2 are MGHRA and YSYEKL. The CDR3 region is CASSQDNGGGPYGADTQYF. The CDR3 coding sequence is TGCGCCAGCAGCCAAGATAACGGCGGGGGGCCCTATGGTGCAGATACGCAGTATTTT.

The count of this clone is one. V usage is TRBV2 and J usage is TRBJ2-7; 10 bases line up with TRBD1. V lost 5 bases to trimming and J lost 4 bases; unmatched junction nucleotides: 5. Germline-derived CDR1 and CDR2 are SNHLY and FYNNEI. The CDR3 spans 14 residues. CDR3: CASSRGQGVYEQYF. In DNA form, the CDR3 reads TGTGCCAGCAGTCGAGGACAGGGGGTTTACGAGCAGTACTTC.

This chain joins TRBV7-9 and TRBJ2-7, with 9 bases that match TRBD1. Germline V gene data show CDR1 as SEHNR and CDR2 as FQNEAQ (reference sequence). V was clipped by 5 bases and J by 4 bases; unmatched bases: 6. This CDR3 contains 14 residues. The CDR3 region has the DNA TGTGCCAGCAGCCCCCCGGGACAGGGTTACGAGCAGTACTTC. Its protein is CASSPPGQGYEQYF.

V is TRBV2 and J is TRBJ1-2; 7 positions match TRBD1. Germline V gives CDR1 SNHLY, CDR2 FYNNEI. The length of the CDR3 is 15 residues. With 2 bases clipped from V and 8 bases from J, the junction kept 11 bases outside the gene matches. The CDR3 DNA reads as TGTGCCAGCAGTGAAAGTGGACAGGCTATTTACGGCTACACCTTC. Its translation is CASSESGQAIYGYTF.

The chain's CDR3 is CASNKSGRRNTQYF. CDR3 bases: TGTGCCAGCAATAAAAGCGGGAGGCGGAATACGCAGTATTTT. This sequence joins TRBV28 and TRBJ2-3; TRBD2 matches 9 bases. The trim removed 7 bases at V and 7 bases at J, leaving 9 bases unmatched. Per germline, CDR1 MDHEN and CDR2 SYDVKM. The CDR3 consists of 14 residues.

This chain joins TRBV4-2 and TRBJ1-2; D unresolved. Germline V gives CDR1 LGHNA, CDR2 YNFKEQ. The CDR3 is 15 amino acids. V lost 2 bases and J lost 1, with 11 bases in between. For the CDR3, the DNA is TGTGCCAGCAGCCAACCGGAAGGAGTTAACTATGGCTACACCTTC. Translation gives CASSQPEGVNYGYTF.

V and J are TRBV18 and TRBJ2-7; D gene ambiguous. The CDR3 runs to 13 residues. Per germline, CDR1 KGHSH and CDR2 LQKENI. Trimming took off 3 bases at V and 3 bases at J, with 9 bases between the two ends. For the CDR3, the DNA is TGTGCCAGCTCACCGAACAGTCTCTACGAGCAGTACTTC. It codes for CASSPNSLYEQYF.

V and J are TRBV6-5 and TRBJ1-6, with D uncertain. V was shortened by 6 bases and J by 5 bases, with 14 bases between the two germline ends. Germline CDR1 is MNHEY and CDR2 is SVGAGI. The CDR3 extends over 15 amino acids. DNA of the CDR3: TGTGCCAGCAGACCCGACACTAGTAATAATTCACCCCTCCACTTT. It translates to CASRPDTSNNSPLHF.